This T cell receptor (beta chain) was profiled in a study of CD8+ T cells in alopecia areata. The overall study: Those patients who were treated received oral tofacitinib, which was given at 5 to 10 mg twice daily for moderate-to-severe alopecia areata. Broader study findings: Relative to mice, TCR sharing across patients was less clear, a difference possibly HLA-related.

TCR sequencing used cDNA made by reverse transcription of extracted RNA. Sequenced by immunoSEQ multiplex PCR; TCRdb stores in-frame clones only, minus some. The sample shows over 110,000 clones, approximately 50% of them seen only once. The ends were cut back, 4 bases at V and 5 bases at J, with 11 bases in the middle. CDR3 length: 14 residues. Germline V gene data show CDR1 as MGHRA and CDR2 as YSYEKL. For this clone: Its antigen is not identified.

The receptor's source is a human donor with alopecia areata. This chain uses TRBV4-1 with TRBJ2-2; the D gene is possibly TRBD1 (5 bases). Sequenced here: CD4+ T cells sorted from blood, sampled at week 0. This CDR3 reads CASSLVSGTGELFF. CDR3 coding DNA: TGCGCCAGCAGCCTTGTTTCAGGGACCGGGGAGCTGTTTTTT.